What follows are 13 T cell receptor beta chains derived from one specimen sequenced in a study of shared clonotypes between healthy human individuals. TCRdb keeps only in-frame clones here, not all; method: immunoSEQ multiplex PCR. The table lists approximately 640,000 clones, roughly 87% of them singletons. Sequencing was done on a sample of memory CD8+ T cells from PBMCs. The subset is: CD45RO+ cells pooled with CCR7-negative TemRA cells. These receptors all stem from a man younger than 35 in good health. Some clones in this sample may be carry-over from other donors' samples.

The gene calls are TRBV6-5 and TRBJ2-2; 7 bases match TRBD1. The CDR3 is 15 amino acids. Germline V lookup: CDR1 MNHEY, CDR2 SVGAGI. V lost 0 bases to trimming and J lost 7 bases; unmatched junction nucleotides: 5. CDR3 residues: CASSYSGDSLGELFF. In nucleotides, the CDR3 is TGTGCCAGCAGTTACTCGGGGGACAGTCTCGGGGAGCTGTTTTTT.

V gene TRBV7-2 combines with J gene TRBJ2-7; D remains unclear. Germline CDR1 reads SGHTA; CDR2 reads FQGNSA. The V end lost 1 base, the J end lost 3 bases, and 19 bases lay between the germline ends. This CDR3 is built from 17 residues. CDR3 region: CASSLVSGYQTFYEQYF. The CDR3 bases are TGTGCCAGCAGCTTAGTTTCGGGCTACCAAACCTTCTACGAGCAGTACTTC.

CDR3 in DNA: TGCGCCAGCCGTCCAGGGGTTTCCTACGAGCAGTACTTC. Amino acids: CASRPGVSYEQYF. The chain joins TRBV10-2 to TRBJ2-7; a possible D gene is TRBD1 (6 bases). This CDR3 is built from 13 residues. Germline V lookup: CDR1 WSHSY, CDR2 SAAADI. V shed 8 bases and J shed 1 base, with 12 bases lying between them.

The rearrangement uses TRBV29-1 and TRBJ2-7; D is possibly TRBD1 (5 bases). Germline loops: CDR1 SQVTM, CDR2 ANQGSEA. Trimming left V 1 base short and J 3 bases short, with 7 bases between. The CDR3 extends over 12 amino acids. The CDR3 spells CSVEARDYEQYF. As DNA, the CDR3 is TGCAGCGTTGAAGCCAGGGACTACGAGCAGTACTTC.

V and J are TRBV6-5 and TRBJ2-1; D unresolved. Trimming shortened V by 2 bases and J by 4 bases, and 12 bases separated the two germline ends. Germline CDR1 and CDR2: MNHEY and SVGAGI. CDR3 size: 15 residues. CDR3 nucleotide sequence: TGTGCCAGCAGTTACCAGGTGGGAATGTACAATGAGCAGTTCTTC. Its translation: CASSYQVGMYNEQFF.

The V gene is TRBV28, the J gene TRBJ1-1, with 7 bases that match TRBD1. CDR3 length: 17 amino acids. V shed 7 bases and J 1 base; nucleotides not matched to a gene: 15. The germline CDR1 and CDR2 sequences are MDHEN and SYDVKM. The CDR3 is CASTFGWPGGRNTEAFF. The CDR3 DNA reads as TGTGCCAGCACCTTCGGATGGCCAGGGGGAAGGAACACTGAAGCTTTCTTT.

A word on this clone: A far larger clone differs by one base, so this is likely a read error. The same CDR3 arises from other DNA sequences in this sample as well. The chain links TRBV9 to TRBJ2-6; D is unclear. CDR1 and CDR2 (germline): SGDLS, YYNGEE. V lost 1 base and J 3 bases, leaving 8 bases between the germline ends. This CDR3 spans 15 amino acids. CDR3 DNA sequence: TGTGCCAGCAGCGTAAACCGTATTGGGGCCAACGTCCTGACTTTC. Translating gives CASSVNRIGANVLTF.

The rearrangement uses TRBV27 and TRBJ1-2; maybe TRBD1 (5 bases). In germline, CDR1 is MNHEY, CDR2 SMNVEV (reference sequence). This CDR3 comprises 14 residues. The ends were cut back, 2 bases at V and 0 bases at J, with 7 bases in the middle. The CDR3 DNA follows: TGTGCCAGCAGTTTAGACAGTACTAACTATGGCTACACCTTC. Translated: CASSLDSTNYGYTF.

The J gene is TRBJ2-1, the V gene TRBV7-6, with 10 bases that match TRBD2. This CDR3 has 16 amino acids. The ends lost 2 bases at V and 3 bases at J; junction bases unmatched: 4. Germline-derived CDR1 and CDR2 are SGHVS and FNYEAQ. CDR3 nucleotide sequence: TGTGCCAGCAGCTTACTCGGGACTAGCGACTACAATGAGCAGTTCTTC. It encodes CASSLLGTSDYNEQFF.

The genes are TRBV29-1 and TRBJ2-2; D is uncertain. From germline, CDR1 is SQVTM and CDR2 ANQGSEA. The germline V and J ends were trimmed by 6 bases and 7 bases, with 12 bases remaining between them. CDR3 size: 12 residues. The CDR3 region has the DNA TGCAGCGTCCCCTCGTCGGGCGGGGAGCTGTTTTTT. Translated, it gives CSVPSSGGELFF.

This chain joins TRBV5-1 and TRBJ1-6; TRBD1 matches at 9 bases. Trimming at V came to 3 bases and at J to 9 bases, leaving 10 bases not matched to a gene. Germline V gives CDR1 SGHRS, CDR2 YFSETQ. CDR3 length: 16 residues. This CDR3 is CASSSSGQGLISPLHF. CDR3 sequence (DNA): TGCGCCAGCAGCTCGTCAGGACAGGGGTTAATTTCACCCCTCCACTTT.

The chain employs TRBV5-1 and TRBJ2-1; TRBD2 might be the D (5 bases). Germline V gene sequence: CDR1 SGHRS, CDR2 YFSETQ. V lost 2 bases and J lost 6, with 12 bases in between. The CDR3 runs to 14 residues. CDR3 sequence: CASSLGRVPNEQFF. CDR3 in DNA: TGCGCCAGCAGCTTAGGGCGGGTGCCCAATGAGCAGTTCTTC.

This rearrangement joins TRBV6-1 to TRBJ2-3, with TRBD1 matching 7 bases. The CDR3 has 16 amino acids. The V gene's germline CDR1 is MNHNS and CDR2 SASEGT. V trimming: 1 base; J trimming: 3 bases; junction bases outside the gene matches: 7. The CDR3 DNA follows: TGTGCCAGCAGTGAAGGCTGGGACAGACCGACAGATACGCAGTATTTT. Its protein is CASSEGWDRPTDTQYF.